This T cell receptor (beta chain) is from a study of blood T cell repertoires in COVID-19. Study-level information: COVID-19 samples from acute and convalescent phases originated in the United States, Italy and Spain. Sources were T cells, B-cell-depleted T cells, or PBMCs; the material itself was cDNA or gDNA.

This CDR3 comprises 16 residues. The trim removed 1 base at V and 1 base at J, leaving 6 bases unmatched. Germline CDR1 and CDR2: KGHSH and LQKENI. As handled by the study authors: Amplification from reference gene primers served as the basis for estimated nucleated cell counts. The table came from immunoSEQ multiplex PCR; TCRdb's copy has only in-frame clones and leaves some out. The D gene and trimming were derived from the DNA, and the V and J assignments and clone size from that table. Of 350,000 to 450,000 clones detected, approximately 86% appear once; the ten largest clones hold approximately 2.9%.

V usage is TRBV18 and J usage is TRBJ2-5; 7 nucleotides match TRBD2. The origin of this receptor is a human donor in a cohort sampled during active COVID-19. The sequenced sample consisted of peripheral blood. Here the CDR3 DNA reads TGTGCCAGCTCACCACTTACGGGGGGAGCCCAAGAGACCCAGTACTTC. Translation gives CASSPLTGGAQETQYF.